Listed below are T cell receptor beta chains from one sample, sequenced in a study of cytomegalovirus exposure and HLA in healthy donors. Generated by immunoSEQ multiplex PCR, the TCRdb table keeps only in-frame clones and is missing some. This sample carries approximately 56,000 clones, approximately 94% of them seen once, and the ten largest clones take 1.1%. Sequenced sample: PBMCs. The receptor source for this set is a man between 18 and 29 years old in good health and CMV-seronegative. Each CDR3 is given with its conserved first and last residue. A D gene is named only where the DNA matches it firmly. Clone size appears in some rows only: once, few, many, or a class for an expanded clone.

cdr3_nt | cdr3_aa | clone_size | j_call | v_call | d_call
TGTGCCAGCAGCGCTATTGAAGACAGGGACTTCTATGGCTACACCTTC | CASSAIEDRDFYGYTF | NA | TRBJ1-2 | TRBV28 | TRBD1
TGTGCCAGCAGCTTATTAGTGGTAAGCGCGGGAGTCGCCAACGAGCAGTACTTC | CASSLLVVSAGVANEQYF | NA | TRBJ2-7 | TRBV11-1 | TRBD2
TGTGCCAGCAGCGTAGGCAGTAGCGCGTACGAGCAGTACTTC | CASSVGSSAYEQYF | NA | TRBJ2-7 | TRBV9 | NA
TGTGCCAGCTGGACAGGGGTGGTTGGCTACACCTTC | CASWTGVVGYTF | NA | TRBJ1-2 | TRBV28 | TRBD1
TGCGCCAGCAGCCAAGAATGGAGGGAGGGCGGTCCCCTCATTTACGAGCAGTACTTC | CASSQEWREGGPLIYEQYF | NA | TRBJ2-7 | TRBV4-3 | TRBD2
TGTGCCAGCAGCTTATGGACTAGCGGGAGGGTGGGGACCCAGTACTTC | CASSLWTSGRVGTQYF | NA | TRBJ2-5 | TRBV7-2 | TRBD2
TGTGCCAGCAGCTCGGACGTGGGACAGCCGGTCTTT | CASSSDVGQPVF | few | TRBJ1-1 | TRBV7-8 | TRBD1
TGTGCCGTTAGAACCTCACCCACAGATACGCAGTATTTT | CAVRTSPTDTQYF | NA | TRBJ2-3 | TRBV6-6 | NA
TGTGCCAGCAGTATCGGAGGTAACTATGGCTACACCTTC | CASSIGGNYGYTF | NA | TRBJ1-2 | TRBV28 | NA
TGTGCCAGCAGTCCTCTCCTCCAGGGGGATTACGAGCAGTACTTC | CASSPLLQGDYEQYF | NA | TRBJ2-7 | TRBV28 | TRBD1
TGCGCCAGCAGCTTGGGGCGGGTCCCTAGCACAGATACGCAGTATTTT | CASSLGRVPSTDTQYF | NA | TRBJ2-3 | TRBV5-1 | NA
TGCGCCAGCAGCCAGAGGACTAGCGGGGGGAATGAGCAGTTCTTC | CASSQRTSGGNEQFF | NA | TRBJ2-1 | TRBV4-3 | TRBD2
TGTGCCAGCAGTTTCGGACAGGAAAGAGCTACAGATACGCAGTATTTT | CASSFGQERATDTQYF | NA | TRBJ2-3 | TRBV28 | TRBD1
TGTGCCGGCAGTGAACTAGCGATGGTAAATGAGCAGTTCTTC | CAGSELAMVNEQFF | NA | TRBJ2-1 | TRBV2 | TRBD2
TGCGCCAGCAGCTTGGGTGGATCGGGGATCGATGAGCAGTTCTTC | CASSLGGSGIDEQFF | NA | TRBJ2-1 | TRBV5-1 | NA
TGTGCCAGCAGTTTAGGGGACTACACTGAAGCTTTCTTT | CASSLGDYTEAFF | NA | TRBJ1-1 | TRBV28 | NA
TGCGCCAGCAGCCTCACCGGGACAGACGAAGCTTTCTTT | CASSLTGTDEAFF | NA | TRBJ1-1 | TRBV4-3 | TRBD1
TGTGCCAGCAAAGGCGGGAAAGGAGTTGAGCAGTTCTTC | CASKGGKGVEQFF | NA | TRBJ2-1 | TRBV6-5 | NA
TGTGCCAGCAGTTTCCTCACATATTCCGAGCAGTACTTC | CASSFLTYSEQYF | few | TRBJ2-7 | TRBV7-2 | NA
TGTGCCAGCAGCGTAGGCTCTACGCTAGCCCAAGAGACCCAGTACTTC | CASSVGSTLAQETQYF | few | TRBJ2-5 | TRBV9 | NA
TGTGCCAGCAGCACCCGGACTGTCACCGGGGAGCTGTTTTTT | CASSTRTVTGELFF | NA | TRBJ2-2 | TRBV5-4 | NA
TGTGCCAGCAGCTTTCCGACAGATCAAGAGACCCAGTACTTC | CASSFPTDQETQYF | NA | TRBJ2-5 | TRBV7-9 | NA
TGTGCCAGCAGTTCCTCGGGACAGGGAGGAAACATTCAGTACTTC | CASSSSGQGGNIQYF | few | TRBJ2-4 | TRBV28 | TRBD1
TGTGCCAGCAGTGACTGGACTAGCGGAAATGAGCAGTTCTTC | CASSDWTSGNEQFF | NA | TRBJ2-1 | TRBV6-4 | TRBD2
TGTGCCAGCAGTTACTCGAATCTAGCCCATGAGCAGTTCTTC | CASSYSNLAHEQFF | NA | TRBJ2-1 | TRBV6-6 | NA
TGTGCCAGTAGTTCGCAGCAGGGGATTGTTGGGACTAGCGGGAGCTTTTCACAGTTCTTC | CASSSQQGIVGTSGSFSQFF | NA | TRBJ2-1 | TRBV19 | TRBD2
TGCGCCAGCAGCACTGGACAGGGGGCTGGGTACGAGCAGTACTTC | CASSTGQGAGYEQYF | NA | TRBJ2-7 | TRBV4-3 | TRBD1
TGTGCCAGCGGGGAAAGCAGGGGATCGACTGAGACCCAGTACTTC | CASGESRGSTETQYF | NA | TRBJ2-5 | TRBV25-1 | NA
TGTGCCAGCAGCTTGGACCCAGGGGAGAATCAGCCCCAGCATTTT | CASSLDPGENQPQHF | NA | TRBJ1-5 | TRBV5-4 | NA
TGTGCCAGCAGCGTAGCGAGCGACGGCGGGAGAACCTACGAGCAGTACTTC | CASSVASDGGRTYEQYF | NA | TRBJ2-7 | TRBV9 | TRBD2
TGTGCCAGCAGCTTGGGGGGGACAGGCCAAGAGACCCAGTACTTC | CASSLGGTGQETQYF | once | TRBJ2-5 | TRBV5-5 | TRBD1
TGTGCCAGCAGCGGGCTGCCAACTGAAGCTTTCTTT | CASSGLPTEAFF | NA | TRBJ1-1 | TRBV5-6 | NA
TGCGCCAGCAGTGAGGGCGGGTCTGGAAACACCATATATTTT | CASSEGGSGNTIYF | NA | TRBJ1-3 | TRBV10-2 | NA
TGTGCCAGCAGCAAAGCATCCAGGGGGACAGCCCAACGCTACCATGAGCAGTTCTTC | CASSKASRGTAQRYHEQFF | NA | TRBJ2-1 | TRBV21-1 | NA
TGTGCCAGCAGCGTACTAGCGGGAGACAATGAGCAGTTCTTC | CASSVLAGDNEQFF | NA | TRBJ2-1 | TRBV9 | TRBD2
TGTGCCAGCAGCCCAGGGTATAGGGATCAGCCCCAGCATTTT | CASSPGYRDQPQHF | NA | TRBJ1-5 | TRBV5-5 | NA
TGCGCCAGCAGCCAAGATGAGGCCCCCGGGGGGCCCCAGCATTTT | CASSQDEAPGGPQHF | NA | TRBJ1-5 | TRBV4-1 | NA
TGTGCCAGCAGTGAGACTAGCGGGTTTCACGAGCAGTACTTC | CASSETSGFHEQYF | NA | TRBJ2-7 | TRBV6-5 | TRBD2
TGTGCCAGCAGCCAATCCGGGGGTCCCAACTATGGCTACACCTTC | CASSQSGGPNYGYTF | once | TRBJ1-2 | TRBV4-2 | NA
TGTGCCAGCAGTCCCACGACAGCCGTGAATGAGCAGTTCTTC | CASSPTTAVNEQFF | NA | TRBJ2-1 | TRBV28 | NA
TGTGCCAGCAGCGTAGCTACAGGGGGCGGATATGGCTACACCTTC | CASSVATGGGYGYTF | NA | TRBJ1-2 | TRBV9 | TRBD1
TGTGCCAGCAGCGCAACTAGCGGGGCGCTCGAGCAGTACTTC | CASSATSGALEQYF | NA | TRBJ2-7 | TRBV11-2 | TRBD2
TGTGCCAGCTCCCAGGGGGATAGGTCGGATACGCAGTATTTT | CASSQGDRSDTQYF | NA | TRBJ2-3 | TRBV18 | TRBD1
TGTGCCAGCAGTGGGGACAGTAATGTCTACGAGCAGTACTTC | CASSGDSNVYEQYF | NA | TRBJ2-7 | TRBV28 | TRBD1
TGTGCCAGCTCACCGCTAGCGGGAGAGGACAACGGGGAGCTGTTTTTT | CASSPLAGEDNGELFF | once | TRBJ2-2 | TRBV18 | TRBD2
TGTGCCAGCAGTTTTTCCCCGAGACAGGGGCCCCTCTACGAGCAGTACTTC | CASSFSPRQGPLYEQYF | few | TRBJ2-7 | TRBV11-2 | TRBD1
TGTGCCAGCAGCCACCCCGGGGACTCGAAACGCACAGATACGCAGTATTTT | CASSHPGDSKRTDTQYF | NA | TRBJ2-3 | TRBV7-9 | NA
TGTGCCACCAGCAGAGATAAGGGGTTGGTAGGCTACACCTTC | CATSRDKGLVGYTF | NA | TRBJ1-2 | TRBV15 | NA
TGTGCCAGCAGCCCCGGGACTAGCGGGTCCTACGAGCAGTACTTC | CASSPGTSGSYEQYF | NA | TRBJ2-7 | TRBV7-2 | TRBD2
TGCGCCAGCAGCTTGGGGGGTTCGGGGGGATACGAGCAGTACTTC | CASSLGGSGGYEQYF | NA | TRBJ2-7 | TRBV5-1 | TRBD2
TGTGCCAGTAGTATTGGCAGGGGAAACACTGAAGCTTTCTTT | CASSIGRGNTEAFF | NA | TRBJ1-1 | TRBV19 | NA
TGCGCCAGCAGCCAAAAAGCGGGGGGGGGTGAGCAGTTCTTC | CASSQKAGGGEQFF | NA | TRBJ2-1 | TRBV4-1 | TRBD2